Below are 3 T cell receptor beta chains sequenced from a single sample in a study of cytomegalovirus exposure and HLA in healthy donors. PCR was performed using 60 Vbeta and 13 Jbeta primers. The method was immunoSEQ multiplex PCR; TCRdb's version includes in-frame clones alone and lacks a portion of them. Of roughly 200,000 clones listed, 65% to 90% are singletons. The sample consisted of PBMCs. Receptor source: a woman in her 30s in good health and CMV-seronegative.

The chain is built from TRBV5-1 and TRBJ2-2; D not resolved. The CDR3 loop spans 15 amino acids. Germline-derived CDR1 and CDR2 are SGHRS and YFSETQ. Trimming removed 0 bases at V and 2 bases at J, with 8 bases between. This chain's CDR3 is CASSLVAVNTGELFF. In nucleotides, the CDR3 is TGCGCCAGCAGCTTGGTGGCCGTTAACACCGGGGAGCTGTTTTTT.

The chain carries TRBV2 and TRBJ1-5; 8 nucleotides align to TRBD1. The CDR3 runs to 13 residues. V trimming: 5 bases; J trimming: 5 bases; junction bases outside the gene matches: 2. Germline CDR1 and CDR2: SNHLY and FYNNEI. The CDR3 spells CASSNRGDQPQHF. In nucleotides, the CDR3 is TGTGCCAGCAGTAACAGGGGGGATCAGCCCCAGCATTTT.

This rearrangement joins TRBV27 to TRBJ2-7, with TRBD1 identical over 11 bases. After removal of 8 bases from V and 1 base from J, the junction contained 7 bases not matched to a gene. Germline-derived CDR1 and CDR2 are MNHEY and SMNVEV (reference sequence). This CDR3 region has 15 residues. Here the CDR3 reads CASGRGQGGSYEQYF. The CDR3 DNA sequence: TGTGCCAGCGGCCGGGGACAGGGGGGTTCCTACGAGCAGTACTTC.